What follows are 19 T cell receptor beta chains derived from one specimen sequenced in a study of CD8 T cells in Susac syndrome (dated by TCRdb to the late 2010s). The library was made by the immunoSEQ multiplex PCR assay. RNA was extracted using the RNeasy kit, and about 0.45 to 1 ug of the RNA was reverse transcribed with random hexamers. The public reads were reanalyzed by TCRdb: fastp trimming at Q25, MiXCR alignment, in-frame beta chains only. For every CDR3 protein sequence, its rows merge into one entry that carries the most common genes and DNA. Across this sample there are approximately 190,000 distinct CDR3 sequences, with roughly 95% seen only once. The ten most abundant clones make up roughly 0.093% of the sample. Input material: CD4+ T cells from PBMCs. These receptors came from a human donor with Susac syndrome.

The chain links TRBV15 to TRBJ2-3, with D unclear. The V gene's germline CDR1 is LNHNV and CDR2 YYDKDF (reference sequence). V was clipped by 6 bases and J by 3 bases, with 4 bases between them. The CDR3 covers 11 residues. The CDR3 coding sequence is TGTGCCACCAGAGAGACAGATACGCAGTATTTT. Amino acids: CATRETDTQYF. Using reference TRBV15 and TRBJ2-3 for the parts outside the CDR3, the full variable domain is DAMVIQNPRYQVTQFGKPVTLSCSQTLNHNVMYWYQQKSSQAPKLLFHYYDKDFNNEADTPDNFQSRRPNTSFCFLDIRSPGLGDTAMYLCATRETDTQYFGPGTRLTVL.

V and J are TRBV27 and TRBJ1-6; no clear D gene. The length of the CDR3 is 13 residues. Germline CDR1 reads MNHEY; CDR2 reads SMNVEV (reference sequence). The V end lost 7 bases, the J end lost 1 base, and 5 bases lay between the germline ends. CDR3 loop: CASMPSYNSPLHF. CDR3 nucleotide sequence: TGTGCCAGCATGCCTTCCTATAATTCACCCCTCCACTTT.

The chain recombines TRBV2 with TRBJ1-5; D not certain. The CDR3 is 14 residues long. Trimming removed 0 bases at V and 5 bases at J, with 8 bases between. From germline, CDR1 is SNHLY and CDR2 FYNNEI. CDR3 sequence reads: CASSEAIPHQPQHF. The DNA for the CDR3 is TGTGCCAGCAGTGAAGCAATTCCCCATCAGCCCCAGCATTTT.

V gene TRBV11-2 combines with J gene TRBJ2-5; TRBD2 aligns across 14 bases. The CDR3 has 18 residues. After removal of 5 bases from V and 4 bases from J, the junction contained 12 bases not matched to a gene. CDR1 and CDR2 from the germline V gene are SGHAT and FQNNGV. CDR3 coding DNA: TGTGCCAGCAGCCGAGGACTAGCGGGGGGCGCCAGGGGAGAGACCCAGTACTTC. Translation: CASSRGLAGGARGETQYF.

In this sample, this clonotype turned up once. The chain links TRBV7-2 to TRBJ1-5; a possible D gene is TRBD1 (5 bases). V lost 0 bases and J lost 3, with 6 bases in between. The CDR3 covers 14 residues. The germline V gene encodes CDR1 SGHTA and CDR2 FQGNSA. CDR3 bases: TGTGCCAGCAGCTTAGCAGGGGACAATCAGCCCCAGCATTTT. Its protein is CASSLAGDNQPQHF. Full variable domain (outside the CDR3, taken from reference TRBV7-2 and TRBJ1-5): GAGVSQSPSNKVTEKGKDVELRCDPISGHTALYWYRQSLGQGLEFLIYFQGNSAPDKSGLPSDRFSAERTGGSVSTLTIQRTQQEDSAVYLCASSLAGDNQPQHFGDGTRLSIL.

The chain recombines TRBV12-3 or TRBV12-4 with TRBJ1-1, with 10 bases identical to TRBD1. V trimming: 5 bases; J trimming: 12 bases; junction bases outside the gene matches: 3. This CDR3 is built from 11 residues. The CDR3 protein is CASSGQGVSFF. The DNA of the CDR3 is TGTGCCAGCAGTGGACAGGGGGTATCTTTCTTT.

This chain joins TRBV5-1 and TRBJ2-5, with TRBD2 identical over 10 bases. CDR3 length equals 15 residues. J lost 2 bases, V lost 4 bases, and 5 bases had no gene match. Germline V gene sequence: CDR1 SGHRS, CDR2 YFSETQ. The CDR3 loop is CASSASGGPQETQYF. CDR3 coding DNA: TGCGCCAGCAGCGCTAGCGGGGGACCGCAAGAGACCCAGTACTTC. Full variable domain (rest looked up from reference TRBV5-1 and TRBJ2-5): KAGVTQTPRYLIKTRGQQVTLSCSPISGHRSVSWYQQTPGQGLQFLFEYFSETQRNKGNFPGRFSGRQFSNSRSEMNVSTLELGDSALYLCASSASGGPQETQYFGPGTRLLVL.

This rearrangement joins TRBV29-1 to TRBJ2-5; D is possibly TRBD1 (5 bases). Trimming shortened V by 7 bases and J by 3 bases, and 21 bases separated the two germline ends. CDR3 length: 15 residues. CDR1 SQVTM and CDR2 ANQGSEA come from the germline V gene. The DNA for the CDR3 is TGCAGCGCCAGAACCCAGGGCCTGACCAAAGAGACCCAGTACTTC. This encodes CSARTQGLTKETQYF.

The chain carries TRBV10-3 and TRBJ2-7, with 12 bases that match TRBD1. This CDR3 has 14 amino acids. Germline V lookup: CDR1 ENHRY, CDR2 SYGVKD. After removal of 7 bases from V and 5 bases from J, the junction contained 6 bases not matched to a gene. Here the CDR3 reads CAIKRDRGLDEQYF. The CDR3 DNA reads TGTGCCATCAAGAGGGACAGGGGGCTTGACGAGCAGTACTTC.

The chain couples TRBV7-2 to TRBJ2-5; D ambiguous. Per the germline V gene, CDR1 is SGHTA and CDR2 is FQGNSA. The length of the CDR3 is 14 residues. Trimming took off 1 base at V and 2 bases at J, with 8 bases between the two ends. The CDR3 region has the DNA TGTGCCAGCAGCTTAGTTCCAGAGCAAGAGACCCAGTACTTC. It specifies CASSLVPEQETQYF.

This clonotype was counted between two and nine times. The chain links TRBV7-3 to TRBJ2-1; the match to TRBD2 covers 10 bases. V dropped 2 bases and J dropped 4; count of bases not matched to a gene: 2. From germline, CDR1 is SGHTA and CDR2 FQGTGA. This CDR3 has 15 amino acids. CDR3 amino acids: CASSLLAGDYNEQFF. DNA of the CDR3: TGTGCCAGCAGCTTACTAGCGGGGGATTACAATGAGCAGTTCTTC.

V and J are TRBV4-1 and TRBJ2-3; the D gene is possibly TRBD2 (6 bases). Looked up from germline, CDR1 is MGHRA and CDR2 is YSYEKL. Trimming took off 0 bases at V and 7 bases at J, with 11 bases between the two ends. The CDR3 is made up of 14 amino acids. CDR3: CASSQEGGTHTQYF. The DNA of the CDR3 is TGCGCCAGCAGCCAAGAGGGAGGTACCCATACGCAGTATTTT.

The V gene is TRBV20-1, the J gene TRBJ2-2; 8 nucleotides line up with TRBD2. Germline CDR1 is DFQATT and CDR2 is SNEGSKA (reference sequence). The length of the CDR3 is 13 residues. V lost 3 bases and J lost 5; bases outside the gene matches: 2. The CDR3 region is CSASGGATGELFF. The CDR3 DNA sequence: TGCAGTGCTAGCGGGGGGGCGACCGGGGAGCTGTTTTTT.

The rearrangement uses TRBV30 and TRBJ2-1, with 15 bases that match TRBD2. Germline V gene data show CDR1 as GTSNPN and CDR2 as SVGIG (reference sequence). V gave up 2 bases and J gave up 0 bases; unmatched junction bases: 5. The CDR3 runs 18 residues. CDR3 coding DNA: TGTGCCTGGAGTCCGGGGACTAGCGGGGGGTTCTCCTACAATGAGCAGTTCTTC. Its translation: CAWSPGTSGGFSYNEQFF.

This rearrangement joins TRBV15 to TRBJ1-2; 8 bases line up with TRBD1. Per germline, CDR1 LNHNV and CDR2 YYDKDF (reference sequence). This CDR3 has 14 residues. The ends lost 0 bases at V and 6 bases at J; junction bases unmatched: 3. The CDR3 DNA reads TGTGCCACCAGCAGAGACCCGACAGGGGATGGCTACACCTTC. This gives the protein CATSRDPTGDGYTF.

The chain has TRBV5-6 and TRBJ1-2; D gene uncertain. Germline loops: CDR1 SGHDT, CDR2 YYEEEE. This CDR3 contains 15 residues. V was shortened by 4 bases and J by 4 bases, with 17 bases between the two germline ends. DNA for the CDR3: TGTGCCAGCAGCCCCGGTGGCCACGTTAGCTATGGCTACACCTTC. Amino acid sequence: CASSPGGHVSYGYTF.

CDR3 in amino acids: CASSQVIGDTGELFF. The CDR3, as DNA: TGTGCCAGCAGCCAAGTTATAGGCGACACCGGGGAGCTGTTTTTT. The chain employs TRBV3-1 and TRBJ2-2, with D hard to call. CDR1 and CDR2 (germline): LGHDT, YNNKEL (reference sequence). This CDR3 has 15 residues. The V gene lost 1 base and the J gene lost 3 bases, with 9 bases spanning the gap.

The CDR3 loop is CASSQFLRGQGSPEAFF. The CDR3, as DNA: TGCGCCAGCAGCCAATTTCTCCGGGGACAGGGGTCCCCTGAAGCTTTCTTT. This chain links TRBV4-1 with TRBJ1-1; 10 bases are a match to TRBD1. CDR1 is MGHRA and CDR2 is YSYEKL in the germline V gene. Trimming removed 2 bases from V and 6 bases from J; junction bases left unmatched: 12. The CDR3 has 17 amino acids.

CDR3: CASSLLGEGGGGYTF. DNA of the CDR3: TGTGCCAGCAGCTTACTGGGCGAAGGGGGCGGTGGCTACACCTTC. This rearrangement joins TRBV7-2 to TRBJ1-2, with 7 bases matching TRBD1. This CDR3 comprises 15 residues. The germline V gene encodes CDR1 SGHTA and CDR2 FQGNSA. Unmatched junction bases numbered 10, after V lost 2 bases and J lost 7 bases.